These 22 T cell receptor beta chains originate from one sample sequenced in a study. Tregs were sorted as CD4+CD25+CD127-/low cells. TCRdb reanalysed the 5' RACE reads using MiXCR and keeps one entry per CDR3 protein. The sample includes around 9,600 distinct CDR3 sequences, approximately 34% of them seen just once. Sample: Tregs sorted from blood. These receptors were taken from a female donor with breast cancer.

The gene calls are TRBV20-1 and TRBJ2-5; D gene ambiguous. CDR3 length: 11 residues. The ends were cut back, 5 bases at V and 5 bases at J, with 9 bases in the middle. Germline V gene data show CDR1 as DFQATT and CDR2 as SNEGSKA (reference sequence). The CDR3 DNA reads as TGCAGTGCTTTGACCAGGGAGACCCAGTACTTC. Its protein is CSALTRETQYF.

This clonotype was counted only a few times. CDR3 nucleotides: TGTGCCAGCACCCAGGGTGGTCTCCCCTACAATGAGCAGTTCTTC. This gives the protein CASTQGGLPYNEQFF. The chain couples TRBV7-6 to TRBJ2-1; TRBD1 might be the D (5 bases). Germline CDR1 reads SGHVS; CDR2 reads FNYEAQ. The CDR3 length is 15 residues. Trimming removed 7 bases at V and 2 bases at J, with 15 bases between.

This rearrangement joins TRBV25-1 to TRBJ2-1, with TRBD1 as a possible D gene (6 bases). Germline V gene lookup returns CDR1 MGHDK and CDR2 SYGVNS. V was pared by 6 bases and J by 4 bases, with 16 bases between. The CDR3 has 15 residues. The CDR3 DNA reads TGTGCCAGCAGCGAAGGACAGAGGACATACAATGAGCAGTTCTTC. Translating gives CASSEGQRTYNEQFF.

This clonotype is categorized as medium-sized (0.01 to 0.1%). The chain combines TRBV7-8 with TRBJ2-5; 13 nucleotides align to TRBD2. Germline V CDR1 and CDR2: SGHVS, FQNEAQ. With V trimmed by 5 bases and J by 1 base, 4 bases remained unmatched. The CDR3 runs 16 residues. This CDR3 reads CASSDRLAGGQETQYF. As DNA, the CDR3 is TGTGCCAGCAGCGACAGACTAGCGGGAGGCCAAGAGACCCAGTACTTC. The whole variable domain, filled in from reference TRBV7-8 and TRBJ2-5, reads GAGVSQSPRYKVAKRGQDVALRCDPISGHVSLFWYQQALGQGPEFLTYFQNEAQLDKSGLPSDRFFAERPEGSVSTLKIQRTQQEDSAVYLCASSDRLAGGQETQYFGPGTRLLVL.

The V and J genes are TRBV20-1 and TRBJ1-1; the match to TRBD1 covers 8 bases. Trimming took 2 bases from V and 11 from J; bases not matched to a gene: 13. Germline loops: CDR1 DFQATT, CDR2 SNEGSKA (reference sequence). The CDR3 is 14 amino acids. The CDR3: CSARLPRDRRRAFF. The CDR3 DNA follows: TGCAGTGCTAGACTCCCCCGGGACAGGAGGCGGGCTTTCTTT.

V and J are TRBV20-1 and TRBJ2-7; 8 positions match TRBD1. There are 15 residues in the CDR3. Germline-derived CDR1 and CDR2 are DFQATT and SNEGSKA (reference sequence). With 3 bases clipped from V and 3 bases from J, the junction kept 10 bases outside the gene matches. CDR3 region: CSASGGMDRVYEQYV. The CDR3 DNA reads TGCAGTGCTAGTGGGGGGATGGACAGGGTCTACGAGCAGTACGTC.

By its share, this clonotype is medium-sized. V and J are TRBV20-1 and TRBJ1-1, with 9 nucleotides matching TRBD1. This CDR3 contains 12 residues. Germline lookup yields CDR1 DFQATT and CDR2 SNEGSKA (reference sequence). J lost 11 bases, V lost 2 bases, and 6 bases had no gene match. The CDR3 loop is CSARTGGPRAFF. CDR3 nucleotide sequence: TGCAGTGCTAGAACAGGGGGCCCTCGGGCTTTCTTT.

This clonotype is medium-sized (0.01 to 0.1%) in the sample. V and J are TRBV7-2 and TRBJ2-5; possible D gene TRBD1, 5 bases. Germline V gives CDR1 SGHTA, CDR2 FQGNSA. The length of the CDR3 is 13 residues. V lost 1 base, J lost 10 bases, and 13 bases lay in between. The CDR3 DNA is TGTGCCAGCAGCTTAGGAAGTTCAAGGGGCCAGTACTTC. The encoded protein is CASSLGSSRGQYF.

The chain is built from TRBV2 and TRBJ2-2; the match to TRBD2 covers 10 bases. The CDR3 contains 15 residues. V dropped 4 bases and J dropped 4; count of bases not matched to a gene: 3. Per germline, CDR1 SNHLY and CDR2 FYNNEI. CDR3 loop: CASSVLAGGTGELFF. The CDR3 DNA sequence: TGTGCCAGCAGTGTGTTAGCGGGAGGCACCGGGGAGCTGTTTTTT.

In this sample, this clonotype turned up a few times. CDR3 sequence reads: CASSLPLATRALAKNIQYF. The CDR3 nucleotides are TGTGCCAGCAGCTTACCACTAGCGACAAGGGCCCTAGCCAAAAACATTCAGTACTTC. This chain links TRBV7-9 with TRBJ2-4; 7 nucleotides agree with TRBD2. From germline, CDR1 is SEHNR and CDR2 FQNEAQ (reference sequence). The CDR3 is made up of 19 amino acids. Trimming removed 2 bases from V and 0 bases from J; junction bases left unmatched: 13.

This chain links TRBV20-1 with TRBJ2-3, with 7 bases identical to TRBD2. The junction had 2 bases not matched to a gene; V was cut back by 3 bases and J by 5 bases. This CDR3 is 12 amino acids long. Germline lookup yields CDR1 DFQATT and CDR2 SNEGSKA (reference sequence). CDR3 region: CSARGGLDTQYF. Here the CDR3 DNA reads TGCAGTGCTAGGGGAGGGCTAGATACGCAGTATTTT.

The chain couples TRBV20-1 to TRBJ1-4, with 9 bases that match TRBD1. The germline V gene has CDR1 DFQATT and CDR2 SNEGSKA (reference sequence). The V gene end was trimmed by 6 bases and the J gene end by 5 bases; junction bases not matched to a gene: 10. The length of the CDR3 is 15 residues. CDR3 sequence (DNA): TGCAGTGCCACAGGGGGCGAGGAGCTCAATGAAAAACTGTTTTTT. It codes for CSATGGEELNEKLFF.

This clonotype turned up a few times. The genes are TRBV7-2 and TRBJ1-1, with unresolved D. V lost 5 bases, J lost 1 base, and 8 bases lay in between. Germline CDR1 reads SGHTA; CDR2 reads FQGNSA. The CDR3 length is 13 residues. The CDR3 loop reads CASSLRRNTEAFF. The CDR3 nucleotides are TGTGCCAGCAGCCTCAGGAGGAACACTGAAGCTTTCTTT.

The chain links TRBV5-1 to TRBJ2-2; D possibly matches TRBD1 or TRBD2 (5 bases each). This CDR3 is 15 amino acids long. V shed 0 bases and J shed 0 bases, with 6 bases lying between them. CDR1 SGHRS and CDR2 YFSETQ come from the germline V gene. In nucleotides, the CDR3 is TGCGCCAGCAGCTTGGGGGGGTCGAACACCGGGGAGCTGTTTTTT. Its protein is CASSLGGSNTGELFF.

The chain has TRBV20-1 and TRBJ2-5, with 7 bases identical to TRBD2. The CDR3 extends over 17 amino acids. V lost 0 bases to trimming and J lost 7 bases; unmatched junction nucleotides: 17. Germline values: CDR1 DFQATT, CDR2 SNEGSKA (reference sequence). CDR3 nucleotides: TGCAGTGCTAGAGACCGGAGCGGGGCGGGCCCATTTGGGACCCAGTACTTC. It encodes CSARDRSGAGPFGTQYF.

The chain is built from TRBV6-7 and TRBJ2-3; 14 positions match TRBD2. TRBV6-7 is an ORF, and what it does is uncertain. J was trimmed by 0 bases and V by 2 bases; bases with no gene match: 13. This CDR3 contains 21 residues. CDR3 nucleotide sequence: TGTGCCAGCAGTTACCCTGACGAGGGACTAGCGGGAGTTGGGAGCACAGATACGCAGTATTTT. It translates to CASSYPDEGLAGVGSTDTQYF.

This clonotype is labeled as medium-sized (0.01 to 0.1%). This chain joins TRBV24-1 and TRBJ2-2; the match to TRBD2 covers 11 bases. J gave up 4 bases and V 4 bases, and 7 bases lay outside the gene matches. Germline V gives CDR1 KGHDR, CDR2 SFDVKD. CDR3 length: 17 amino acids. CDR3 nucleotides: TGTGCCACCAGTGACCGAACTAGCGGGAGTATCACCGGGGAGCTGTTTTTT. Translating it yields CATSDRTSGSITGELFF.

This clonotype has more than one count but fewer than ten. This rearrangement joins TRBV18 to TRBJ2-4; D possibly corresponds to TRBD2 (6 bases). Between the trimmed V and J ends, which lost 4 bases and 7 bases, there was a span of 26 bases. There are 18 residues in the CDR3. Germline V lookup: CDR1 KGHSH, CDR2 LQKENI. CDR3 sequence: CASSLKTPGGMTANIQYF. In nucleotides, the CDR3 is TGTGCCAGCTCACTCAAAACCCCTGGCGGGATGACTGCCAACATTCAGTACTTC. The full variable domain, in which reference TRBV18 and TRBJ2-4 provide the parts outside the CDR3, is NAGVMQNPRHLVRRRGQEARLRCSPMKGHSHVYWYRQLPEEGLKFMVYLQKENIIDESGMPKERFSAEFPKEGPSILRIQQVVRGDSAAYFCASSLKTPGGMTANIQYFGAGTRLSVL.

The J gene is TRBJ2-7, the V gene TRBV20-1; a weak D match, TRBD2 (6 bases). Germline V gene sequence: CDR1 DFQATT, CDR2 SNEGSKA (reference sequence). The V end was cut by 1 base, the J end by 4 bases, with 11 bases between. The CDR3 length is 13 residues. CDR3 residues: CSARGQEGYEQYF. The CDR3, as DNA: TGCAGTGCTAGAGGGCAGGAGGGTTACGAGCAGTACTTC.

This chain uses TRBV30 with TRBJ2-7, with D perhaps given as TRBD1 or TRBD2 (5 bases each). This CDR3 is 14 amino acids long. V lost 3 bases and J lost 4, with 16 bases in between. Looked up from germline, CDR1 is GTSNPN and CDR2 is SVGIG (reference sequence). The CDR3 nucleotides read TGTGCCTGGAGGGCACAGGAGGTGCTATACGAGCAGTACTTC. Protein: CAWRAQEVLYEQYF.

The chain uses TRBV7-2 and TRBJ1-5; D might be TRBD1 (5 bases). Germline CDR1 and CDR2: SGHTA and FQGNSA. CDR3 size: 14 residues. Deletions cut 5 bases from V and 5 bases from J, with 13 bases between. In nucleotides, the CDR3 is TGTGCCAGCAGCGCGGGACCAAGCGATCAGCCCCAGCATTTT. This sequence encodes CASSAGPSDQPQHF.

This chain connects TRBV2 to TRBJ1-6; 7 bases map to TRBD1. The germline V gene has CDR1 SNHLY and CDR2 FYNNEI. The V segment lost 6 bases and the J segment 6 bases; nucleotides outside the gene matches: 8. The CDR3 runs to 15 residues. CDR3 loop: CASSHRTGTNSPLHF. The CDR3 region has the DNA TGTGCCAGCAGCCATAGGACAGGAACTAATTCACCCCTCCACTTT.